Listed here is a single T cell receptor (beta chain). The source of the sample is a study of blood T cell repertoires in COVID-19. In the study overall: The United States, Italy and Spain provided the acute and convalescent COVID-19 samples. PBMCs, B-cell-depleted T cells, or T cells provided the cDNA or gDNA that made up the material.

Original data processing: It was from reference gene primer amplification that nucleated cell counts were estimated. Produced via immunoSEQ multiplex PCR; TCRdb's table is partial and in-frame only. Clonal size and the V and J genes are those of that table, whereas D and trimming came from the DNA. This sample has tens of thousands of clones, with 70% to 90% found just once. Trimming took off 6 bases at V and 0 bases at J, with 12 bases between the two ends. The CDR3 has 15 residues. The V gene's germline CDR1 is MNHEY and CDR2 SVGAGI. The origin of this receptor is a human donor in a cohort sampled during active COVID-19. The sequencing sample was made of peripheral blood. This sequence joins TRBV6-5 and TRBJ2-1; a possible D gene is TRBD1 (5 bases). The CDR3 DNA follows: TGTGCCAGCAGGGGGCAGGGAAGCTCCTACAATGAGCAGTTCTTC. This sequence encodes CASRGQGSSYNEQFF.